Listed below are T cell receptor beta chains from one sample, sequenced in a study of OX40 agonist ivuxolimab in advanced cancers. Measured with immunoSEQ multiplex PCR; TCRdb has only the in-frame clones, and not every one. The sample includes 35,000 to 40,000 clones, less than 85% seen only once; the top ten take roughly 1.8%. The sequenced sample was CD4+ or CD8+ T cells sorted from blood, obtained in a trial of the OX40 agonist ivuxolimab. The receptors were sampled from an adult with an advanced solid tumor such as melanoma, head and neck, liver or kidney cancer. CDR3s include the opening cysteine and the closing phenylalanine or tryptophan. Each record gives: V gene, D gene, CDR3 length, J gene, clone size, CDR3 DNA, CDR3 protein. D genes are given only for firm matches. Some rows mark clone size as missing; the rest say once, few, many or name a class of expanded clone.

TRBV7-2,NA,13,TRBJ1-1,NA,TGTGCCAGCAGCTTAGACCCCAACACTGAAGCTTTCTTT,CASSLDPNTEAFF
TRBV7-9,NA,16,TRBJ1-6,NA,TGTGCCAGCAGCTTACAGGGCGGCAGCGCGGGGGCACCCCTCCACTTT,CASSLQGGSAGAPLHF
TRBV7-3,NA,13,TRBJ2-2,NA,TGTGCCAGCAGCTTAACGAACACCGGGGAGCTGTTTTTT,CASSLTNTGELFF
TRBV30,NA,14,TRBJ1-2,NA,TGTGCCTGGAAGACGCAGGGTATGGACTATGGCTACACCTTC,CAWKTQGMDYGYTF
TRBV5-5,TRBD2,15,TRBJ2-2,NA,TGTGCCAGCAGCTTGTGGACTAGCGTGGGCGGGGAGCTGTTTTTT,CASSLWTSVGGELFF
TRBV7-7,TRBD1,17,TRBJ2-2,NA,TGTGCTAGCAGCTTAGGTCTTCGACAGGGTAGCACCGGGGAGCTGTTTTTT,CASSLGLRQGSTGELFF
TRBV19,NA,13,TRBJ1-1,NA,TGTGCCAGTAGCCGGTCTGGGAACACTGAAGCTTTCTTT,CASSRSGNTEAFF
TRBV9,TRBD1,15,TRBJ2-7,NA,TGTGCCAGCAGCGTAGGGGACAGGGGTTTCCACGAGCAGTACTTC,CASSVGDRGFHEQYF
TRBV11-2,TRBD2,17,TRBJ2-5,NA,TGTGCCAGCAGCTCTTATTCGGGAGGGAACTTCAAAGAGACCCAGTACTTC,CASSSYSGGNFKETQYF
TRBV6-6,TRBD2,14,TRBJ2-1,NA,TGTGCCAGCAGTGATAGCGGGACATACAATGAGCAGTTCTTC,CASSDSGTYNEQFF
TRBV4-2,TRBD1,17,TRBJ1-4,NA,TGTGCCAGCAGCTCAAGGACAGGGCGGCCACCCAATGAAAAACTGTTTTTT,CASSSRTGRPPNEKLFF
TRBV7-2,TRBD2,14,TRBJ2-1,NA,TGTGCCAGCCGCTCGGGAGGGGGAGGCAATGAGCAGTTCTTC,CASRSGGGGNEQFF
TRBV18,NA,18,TRBJ1-6,NA,TGTGCCAGCTCACCGTTACAGGGATCGGTTCCTGATAATTCACCCCTCCACTTT,CASSPLQGSVPDNSPLHF
TRBV30,TRBD1,13,TRBJ1-2,NA,TGTGCCTGGAGTCCAGGGGGCGGCTATGGCTACACCTTC,CAWSPGGGYGYTF
TRBV12-5,TRBD1,13,TRBJ2-5,NA,TGTGCTAGTGGTTTGGGACAGGGGAGGACCCAGTACTTC,CASGLGQGRTQYF
TRBV9,TRBD1,14,TRBJ1-1,once,TGTGCCAGCAGCCGGACAGGGCTGAACACTGAAGCTTTCTTT,CASSRTGLNTEAFF
TRBV5-6,TRBD1,15,TRBJ1-4,NA,TGTGCCAGCAGCTTGGGGTCAGGGGGCGGTGAAAAACTGTTTTTT,CASSLGSGGGEKLFF
TRBV13,NA,15,TRBJ1-3,once,TGTGCCAGCAGCCGAACCATCGTCTCTGGAAACACCATATATTTT,CASSRTIVSGNTIYF
TRBV2,TRBD1,13,TRBJ1-1,few,TGTGCCAGCAGTGGACAGGGCTGGACTGAAGCTTTCTTT,CASSGQGWTEAFF
TRBV5-4,NA,14,TRBJ1-3,NA,TGTGCCAGCAGCCTCACAGGGACCGGAAACACCATATATTTT,CASSLTGTGNTIYF
TRBV19,NA,15,TRBJ2-3,once,TGTGCCAGTAGTATAGAAGGGACTAGCACAGATACGCAGTATTTT,CASSIEGTSTDTQYF
TRBV10-3,TRBD1,18,TRBJ1-2,NA,TGTGCCATCAGTGATTCATCACAGGGGGCGTTGGCTAACTATGGCTACACCTTC,CAISDSSQGALANYGYTF
TRBV7-2,TRBD1,15,TRBJ1-6,NA,TGTGCCAGCAGCTCACGGACAGGGGGCAATTCACCCCTCCACTTT,CASSSRTGGNSPLHF
TRBV6-1,TRBD2,14,TRBJ2-2,NA,TGTGCCACCAATCGGGGGGGAAACACCGGGGAGCTGTTTTTT,CATNRGGNTGELFF
TRBV6-5,NA,14,TRBJ2-7,NA,TGTGCCAGCAGGCCGTCAGGGGAATCCTACGAGCAGTACTTC,CASRPSGESYEQYF
TRBV7-2,NA,14,TRBJ1-4,once,TGTGCCAGCAGCTTAGAACTCAATAATGAAAAACTGTTTTTT,CASSLELNNEKLFF
TRBV27,TRBD2,13,TRBJ2-5,NA,TGTGCCAGCAGTTTAGAGGGGAGGGGGACCCAGTACTTC,CASSLEGRGTQYF
TRBV9,NA,16,TRBJ2-5,NA,TGTGCCAGCAGCGTAGGACCAGTTCTGTACCAAGAGACCCAGTACTTC,CASSVGPVLYQETQYF
TRBV7-2,NA,14,TRBJ1-2,NA,TGTGCCAGCAGCTTAGCGCGTTCTGACAGGCACTACACCTTC,CASSLARSDRHYTF
TRBV5-1,TRBD1,16,TRBJ2-7,NA,TGCGCCAGCAGCCAAGGCCTCCCGGGACAGGGTTACGAGCAGTACTTC,CASSQGLPGQGYEQYF
TRBV7-6,NA,14,TRBJ2-7,NA,TGTGCCAGCAGCGTTAATGCAGGGCGGTACGAGCAGTACTTC,CASSVNAGRYEQYF
TRBV30,NA,15,TRBJ1-2,NA,TGTGCCTTCCCGCTCCTTGACAGGCTGGGGTATGGCTACACCTTC,CAFPLLDRLGYGYTF
TRBV29-1,NA,12,TRBJ1-2,few,TGCAGCGCTGGGTTGGGGAATAGCGGCTACACCTTC,CSAGLGNSGYTF
TRBV11-2,TRBD2,11,TRBJ2-5,NA,TGTGCGAGCGGGATAGTGGAGACCCAGTACTTC,CASGIVETQYF
TRBV5-6,NA,14,TRBJ1-6,once,TGTGCCAGCAGCTTGGACAGTTTTAATTCACCCCTCCACTTT,CASSLDSFNSPLHF
TRBV4-3,NA,16,TRBJ1-6,NA,TGCGCCAGCAGCCAAGAGCCCATTGGGGGGACTTCACCCCTCCACTTT,CASSQEPIGGTSPLHF
TRBV7-2,NA,15,TRBJ2-7,NA,TGTGCCAGCAGCTCCCCCGGGGGAAGGGGGCGGGAGCAGTACTTC,CASSSPGGRGREQYF
TRBV11-2,NA,13,TRBJ2-5,NA,TGTGCCAGCAGCCTCCACTGGGTAGAGACCCAGTACTTC,CASSLHWVETQYF
TRBV2,TRBD1,15,TRBJ2-7,once,TGTGCCAGCCTTTTCGGGACAGGCGGTCCCTACGAGCAGTACTTC,CASLFGTGGPYEQYF
TRBV6-5,NA,14,TRBJ1-1,NA,TGTGCCAGCAGTTACGGGGGCAGGGACACTGAAGCTTTCTTT,CASSYGGRDTEAFF
TRBV5-6,TRBD1,15,TRBJ2-5,NA,TGTGCCAGCAGCCCCGCACAGGGGGCCCTAGAGACCCAGTACTTC,CASSPAQGALETQYF
TRBV2,NA,11,TRBJ1-6,NA,TGTGCCAGCAGGAACAATTCACCCCTCCACTTT,CASRNNSPLHF
TRBV7-3,NA,14,TRBJ1-6,NA,TGTGCCAGCAGCCTCCGGGATTATAATTCACCCCTCCACTTT,CASSLRDYNSPLHF
TRBV29-1,TRBD1,14,TRBJ2-7,once,TGCAGCGTGAAAGGACAGGACCCCTCCTACGAGCAGTACTTC,CSVKGQDPSYEQYF
TRBV5-1,TRBD1,12,TRBJ1-2,NA,TGCGCCAGCACGAAGACAGGGAATGGCTACACCTTC,CASTKTGNGYTF
TRBV7-9,NA,15,TRBJ1-4,NA,TGTGCCAGCAGCCCCCGGACTCAACCTGGTGAAAAACTGTTTTTT,CASSPRTQPGEKLFF
TRBV11-2,NA,14,TRBJ2-3,NA,TGTGCCAGCAGCTTAGGGTCTAATCTGGATACGCAGTATTTT,CASSLGSNLDTQYF
TRBV19,NA,16,TRBJ1-5,NA,TGTGCCAGTAGCTCCGATCAGGGGTATAGCAATCAGCCCCAGCATTTT,CASSSDQGYSNQPQHF
TRBV12-5,NA,13,TRBJ1-4,NA,TGTGCTAGTGGAGGTCAGAACAATGAAAAACTGTTTTTT,CASGGQNNEKLFF
TRBV7-9,TRBD1,15,TRBJ1-2,NA,TGTGCCAGCAGCCCGGGACAGGGACGGCGCTATGGCTACACCTTC,CASSPGQGRRYGYTF
TRBV25-1,NA,13,TRBJ1-4,NA,TGTGCCAGCAGACAGACCGGTAATGAAAAACTGTTTTTT,CASRQTGNEKLFF
TRBV6-5,NA,13,TRBJ1-5,NA,TGTGCCAGCAGGCCAGACGGCAGTCAGCCCCAGCATTTT,CASRPDGSQPQHF